The rows below give T cell receptor beta chains drawn from one sample of a study of blood T cell repertoires in COVID-19. Using immunoSEQ multiplex PCR, the repertoire was profiled, and TCRdb retains in-frame clones only, with some absent. The data hold approximately 210,000 clones, with 92% observed a single time. Material: peripheral blood. These receptors came from a man aged 25 to 45 with acute or convalescent COVID-19. Each CDR3 is given with its conserved first and last residue. The order of the fields is D gene, clone size, V gene, J gene, CDR3 DNA, CDR3 protein. D genes are given only for firm matches. A row's size may be missing; if present it is once, few, many or a size class.

>TRBD1|-|TRBV2|TRBJ2-3
TGTGCCAGCAGTGAGTACAGGGGGCCTACAGATACGCAGTATTTT
CASSEYRGPTDTQYF
>TRBD1|-|TRBV7-6|TRBJ1-2
TGTGCCAGCAGCTTAACGACAGGGGCGGACTATGGCTACACCTTC
CASSLTTGADYGYTF
>TRBD1|-|TRBV7-9|TRBJ1-2
TGTGCCAGCAGTTCTCAAATTCGACAGGGCTATGGCTACACCTTC
CASSSQIRQGYGYTF
>-|once|TRBV18|TRBJ2-5
TGTGCCAGCTCACCAGGAGGGTCCCAAGAGACCCAGTACTTC
CASSPGGSQETQYF
>-|once|TRBV27|TRBJ1-6
TGTGCCAGCAGTTCTGAGGGCTCCTATAATTCACCCCTCCACTTT
CASSSEGSYNSPLHF
>-|-|TRBV7-8|TRBJ1-1
TGTGCCAGCAGCCCAGTTAAGGGAGCCACTGAAGCTTTCTTT
CASSPVKGATEAFF
>-|-|TRBV19|TRBJ2-1
TGTGCCACCCGAACTGCGGCTTACAATGAGCAGTTCTTC
CATRTAAYNEQFF
>-|-|TRBV6-4|TRBJ1-6
TGTGCCAGCAGTGTCTCTGCCCTAGGAGGAAATTCACCCCTCCACTTT
CASSVSALGGNSPLHF
>-|-|TRBV13|TRBJ2-7
TGTGCCAGCAGCTCGGGTGGCGCTCACGAGCAGTACTTC
CASSSGGAHEQYF
>-|-|TRBV27|TRBJ1-6
TGTGCCAGCCGTTCTGCGGGACTCATTTATAATTCACCCCTCCACTTT
CASRSAGLIYNSPLHF
>-|-|TRBV21-1|TRBJ2-7
TGTGCCAGCAGCAAAACAAAAGGGGTTAGACCCGGTTCCTACGAGCAGTACTTC
CASSKTKGVRPGSYEQYF
>TRBD2|once|TRBV11-2|TRBJ2-1
TGTGCCAGCAGCCGAGCGGGAGCAACCAATGAGCAGTTCTTC
CASSRAGATNEQFF
>TRBD1|-|TRBV24-1|TRBJ2-1
TGTGCCACCAGTGATCCCTCAGGGGGCGGTTATGAGCAGTTCTTC
CATSDPSGGGYEQFF
>-|-|TRBV19|TRBJ2-3
TGTGCCAGTAGGCCTAGCGGAGGGGGGCCAGATACGCAGTATTTT
CASRPSGGGPDTQYF
>-|-|TRBV7-8|TRBJ1-2
TGTGCCAGCAGCTTGAATCCGGGGGCTAACTATGGCTACACCTTC
CASSLNPGANYGYTF
>-|-|TRBV7-3|TRBJ1-1
TGTGCCAGCAGCGTAGACAGGAACACTGAAGCTTTCTTT
CASSVDRNTEAFF
>-|-|TRBV6-1|TRBJ2-7
TGTGCCAGCAGTGACAGGGGACGGGACGAGCAGTACTTC
CASSDRGRDEQYF
>TRBD1|-|TRBV27|TRBJ2-7
TGTGCCAGCAGTTTCACCCCAGGGGGCTACGAGCAGTACTTC
CASSFTPGGYEQYF
>-|-|TRBV9|TRBJ2-2
TGTGCCAGCAGCGTGGGGCCCGGGAACACCGGGGAGCTGTTTTTT
CASSVGPGNTGELFF
>-|once|TRBV18|TRBJ1-1
TGTGCCAGCTCACTGGGGGGAACGAACACTGAAGCTTTCTTT
CASSLGGTNTEAFF
>-|-|TRBV11-2|TRBJ1-1
TGTGCCAGCAGCCCACGCCCTGACAGCCACACTGAAGCTTTCTTT
CASSPRPDSHTEAFF
>TRBD1|-|TRBV4-1|TRBJ2-7
TGCGCCAGCAGCTTCGGACAGGGCTACGAGCAGTACTTC
CASSFGQGYEQYF
>-|-|TRBV1|TRBJ2-1
TGCACCAGCAGCCATCTCGCCGGCAATGAGCAGTTCTTC
CTSSHLAGNEQFF
>-|-|TRBV28|TRBJ1-1
TGTGCCAGCAGTTTATCTGGACTCTTAATGAACACTGAAGCTTTCTTT
CASSLSGLLMNTEAFF
>-|-|TRBV5-4|TRBJ2-1
TGTGCCAGCAGCTTAAGGGACTCCAATGAGCAGTTCTTC
CASSLRDSNEQFF
>-|-|TRBV7-9|TRBJ2-1
TGTGCCAGCAGTTCGACTGGGAGCTCCTACAATGAGCAGTTCTTC
CASSSTGSSYNEQFF
>TRBD1|-|TRBV3-1/TRBV3-2|TRBJ1-6
TGTGCCAGCAGCCCTTGGAGGACAGGGGCTAATTCACCCCTCCACTTT
CASSPWRTGANSPLHF
>TRBD1|-|TRBV24-1|TRBJ2-3
TGTGCCATAGGGACAGCAGATACGCAGTATTTT
CAIGTADTQYF
>-|few|TRBV5-1|TRBJ2-2
TGCGCCAGCAGCTCTAGGGGCGGGACGAACACCGGGGAGCTGTTTTTT
CASSSRGGTNTGELFF
>-|-|TRBV6-5|TRBJ1-1
TGTGCCAGCAGTAAACAGGGTGTTGGCACTGAAGCTTTCTTT
CASSKQGVGTEAFF
>-|-|TRBV10-1|TRBJ1-1
TGCGCCAGTGCCCCCGGGGGGGCATTGAACACTGAAGCTTTCTTT
CASAPGGALNTEAFF
>TRBD1|-|TRBV19|TRBJ2-3
TGTGCCAGTAGTCGGGGACAGTTCTCGGATACGCAGTATTTT
CASSRGQFSDTQYF
>TRBD1|-|TRBV6-5|TRBJ2-1
TGTGCCAGCGACAGGGTGGGTGAGCAGTTCTTC
CASDRVGEQFF
>TRBD1|-|TRBV27|TRBJ1-5
TGTGCCAGCAGTCGGACAGGGAATAGCAATCAGCCCCAGCATTTT
CASSRTGNSNQPQHF
>TRBD1|-|TRBV20-1|TRBJ1-2
TGCAGTGCTCGTGGACAGGGGAAGGCTTCGGGCTATGGCTACACCTTC
CSARGQGKASGYGYTF
>TRBD2|-|TRBV7-9|TRBJ2-7
TGTGCCAGCAGCTGGGGGACTAGCGGGAGCTCCTACGAGCAGTACTTC
CASSWGTSGSSYEQYF
>-|-|TRBV5-1|TRBJ1-2
TGCGCCAGCAGCTTACTCGGGGGAGGAGGCTACACCTTC
CASSLLGGGGYTF
>-|-|TRBV18|TRBJ1-6
TGTGCCAGCTCACGGAGGAGAGATTCACCCCTCCACTTT
CASSRRRDSPLHF
>TRBD2|-|TRBV15|TRBJ2-6
TGTGCCACCAGCAGACCTAGCGGGGGGGCTGGGGCCAACGTCCTGACTTTC
CATSRPSGGAGANVLTF
>-|-|TRBV6-7|TRBJ2-3
TGTGCCAGCAGTGGGGAAAGACGGGACATAACAGATACGCAGTATTTT
CASSGERRDITDTQYF
>TRBD2|-|TRBV28|TRBJ2-7
TGTGCCAGCAGTTATAGCGGGGGGGCCAACGAGCAGTACTTC
CASSYSGGANEQYF
>-|-|TRBV5-4|TRBJ1-1
TGTGCCGTGCACGGGACGGGGGATACTGAAGCTTTCTTT
CAVHGTGDTEAFF
>-|-|TRBV19|TRBJ2-1
TGTGCCAACCTCCATGGCGAGCGGGCGTCCTACAATGAGCAGTTCTTC
CANLHGERASYNEQFF
>-|-|TRBV2|TRBJ1-1
TGTGCCAGCAGTGAAGGCAGAAAAGCTTTCTTT
CASSEGRKAFF
>TRBD2|-|TRBV30|TRBJ2-1
TGTGCCTGGAGTGTGGGGCGGGAGAGTGGGAGGTCCTACAATGAGCAGTTCTTC
CAWSVGRESGRSYNEQFF
>TRBD1|-|TRBV30|TRBJ2-2
TGTGCCTGGAGTGTACCGGACAGGACCTTTTCCGGGGAGCTGTTTTTT
CAWSVPDRTFSGELFF
>-|once|TRBV3-1/TRBV3-2|TRBJ2-7
TGTGCCAGCGGTCGGGGGAACCCTTCCGAGCAGTACTTC
CASGRGNPSEQYF
>TRBD1|-|TRBV11-2|TRBJ2-1
TGTGCCAGCAGCTTCAGACAGGGTACGTTCTTC
CASSFRQGTFF
>TRBD1|-|TRBV27|TRBJ2-7
TGTGCCAGCAGTTTAAGACAGGGCCACGAGCAGTACTTC
CASSLRQGHEQYF
>-|once|TRBV4-1|TRBJ1-1
TGCGCCAGCAGCAAACCGGGGGGAGGGATTCCTGAAGCTTTCTTT
CASSKPGGGIPEAFF
>-|-|TRBV24-1|TRBJ2-1
TGTGCCACCAGTCCCGCATTCCCCAGTGAGGAAGATGAGCAGTTCTTC
CATSPAFPSEEDEQFF
>-|-|TRBV3-1/TRBV3-2|TRBJ1-4
TGTGCCAGCAGCCAAGGACTGACAACTAATGAAAAACTGTTTTTT
CASSQGLTTNEKLFF
>-|-|TRBV5-1|TRBJ2-7
TGCGCCAGCAGCTTTATGTCTAGTAGTGAGCAGTACTTC
CASSFMSSSEQYF